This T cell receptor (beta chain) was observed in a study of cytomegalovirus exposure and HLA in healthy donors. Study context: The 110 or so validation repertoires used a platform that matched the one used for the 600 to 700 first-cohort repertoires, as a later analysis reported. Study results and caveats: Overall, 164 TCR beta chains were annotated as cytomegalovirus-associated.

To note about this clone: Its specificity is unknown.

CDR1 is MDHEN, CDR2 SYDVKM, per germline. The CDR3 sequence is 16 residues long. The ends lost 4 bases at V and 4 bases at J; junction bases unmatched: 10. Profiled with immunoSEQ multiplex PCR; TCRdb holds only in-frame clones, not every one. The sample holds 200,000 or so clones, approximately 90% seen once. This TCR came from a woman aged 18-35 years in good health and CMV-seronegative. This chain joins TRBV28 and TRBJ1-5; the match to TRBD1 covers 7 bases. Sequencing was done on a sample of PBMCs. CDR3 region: CASSSRGQVRNQPQHF. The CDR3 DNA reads TGTGCCAGCAGTTCCAGAGGACAGGTACGGAATCAGCCCCAGCATTTT.